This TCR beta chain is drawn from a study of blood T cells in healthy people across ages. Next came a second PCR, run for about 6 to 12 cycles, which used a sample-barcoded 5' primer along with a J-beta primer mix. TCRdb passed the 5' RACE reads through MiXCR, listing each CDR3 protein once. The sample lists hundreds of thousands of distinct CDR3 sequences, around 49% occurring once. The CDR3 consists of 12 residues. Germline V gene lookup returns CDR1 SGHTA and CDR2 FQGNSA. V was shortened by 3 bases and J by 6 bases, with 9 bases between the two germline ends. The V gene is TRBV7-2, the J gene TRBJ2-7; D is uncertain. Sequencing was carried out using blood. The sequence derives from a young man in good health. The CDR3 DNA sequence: TGTGCCAGCAGCTTTGACCGTCGCGAGCAGTACTTC. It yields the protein CASSFDRREQYF.